This T cell receptor (beta chain) was recovered during a study of blood T cells in healthy people across ages. Study findings and constraints: TCR beta diversity correlated strongly with naive T cell percentage.

Healthy Caucasian individuals from Russia aged roughly 6 to 90 served as donors. Primers used in a second PCR of about 7 to 12 cycles were a sample-barcoded 5' primer and a J-beta primer mix. TCRdb reanalysed the 5' RACE reads using MiXCR and keeps one entry per CDR3 protein. The sample has fewer than 2 million distinct CDR3 sequences, roughly 43% seen once; the top ten hold 23%. As regards this clonotype: The antigen is unknown.

Between the trimmed V and J ends, which lost 6 bases and 1 base, there was a span of 14 bases. The V gene's germline CDR1 is DFQATT and CDR2 SNEGSKA (reference sequence). This CDR3 is 14 amino acids long. This chain uses TRBV20-1 with TRBJ2-3; maybe TRBD1 (6 bases). The sequenced sample was blood. This receptor was obtained from a human donor in good health. CDR3: CSARQAGGTDTQYF. The DNA for the CDR3 is TGCAGTGCCAGACAGGCCGGGGGCACAGATACGCAGTATTTT.